This TCR beta chain was sequenced for a study of blood T cell repertoires in COVID-19. Overall study context: Samples of COVID-19 (acute and convalescent) were obtained from the United States, Italy and Spain.

In the original workflow: Counts of nucleated cells, estimated from reference gene primer amplification, were obtained. TCRdb's table, derived via immunoSEQ multiplex PCR, lists solely in-frame clones and lacks some. V and J calls and clone size follow that table, whereas D and trimming were derived from the DNA. The sample contains 300,000 to 400,000 clones, approximately 86% of which appear only once. The CDR3 consists of 15 residues. V shed 6 bases and J shed 3 bases, with 17 bases lying between them. Germline values: CDR1 MDHEN, CDR2 SYDVKM. Everyone who took part was roughly 18 to 90 years old, and they came from about two dozen US areas. Cohort assignment relied on participant-reported clinical history.

The V call is TRBV28, the J call TRBJ1-1; D ambiguous. This sequence was found in a woman aged 40 to 50 with acute COVID-19. Sequenced input: PBMCs or T cells enriched from blood (not recorded which). Written as DNA, the CDR3 is TGTGCCAGCAGCGATATGGTTGACTATGACACTGAAGCTTTCTTT. It specifies CASSDMVDYDTEAFF.